This is a list of T cell receptor beta chains from one sample in a study of siplizumab effects on memory and regulatory T cells. Libraries were prepared by immunoSEQ multiplex PCR; TCRdb keeps only in-frame clonotypes and omits some of them. Of approximately 70,000 clones listed, 75% to 95% are singletons. Sequenced: CD8+ T cells sorted from blood. These receptors came from a human donor in good health. Both conserved end residues are part of each CDR3. The D gene is left open where the match is weak. Size values are once, few and many counts, or a class for expanded clones, and some rows have none.

v_call	j_call	clone_size	d_call	cdr3_nt	cdr3_aa
TRBV6-6	TRBJ2-7	-	TRBD1	TGTGCCAGCAGCTGGGGACAGGGGATGGCCTACGAGCAGTACTTC	CASSWGQGMAYEQYF
TRBV5-8	TRBJ1-5	-	-	TGTGCCAGCAGCTTGCGGGGGGCTGGTAGCAATCAGCCCCAGCATTTT	CASSLRGAGSNQPQHF
TRBV15	TRBJ2-2	-	TRBD1	TGTGCCACCAGCAGAGGCCCGACAGGGGGAAACACCGGGGAGCTGTTTTTT	CATSRGPTGGNTGELFF
TRBV9	TRBJ2-7	-	TRBD2	TGTGCCAGCTCGCCTTCCGGGGGGTCCTACGAGCAGTACTTC	CASSPSGGSYEQYF
TRBV13	TRBJ2-1	-	-	TGTGCCAGCAGCTTAGAGGAACTGGGTGAGCAGTTCTTC	CASSLEELGEQFF
TRBV7-9	TRBJ2-2	-	-	TGTGCCAGCAGCATTTCAGGGGGGGACACCGGGGAGCTGTTTTTT	CASSISGGDTGELFF
TRBV5-6	TRBJ2-7	-	-	TGTGCCAGCAGCTTGCCCCCCGGGGAGGTGACCTACGAGCAGTACTTC	CASSLPPGEVTYEQYF
TRBV6-6	TRBJ1-1	-	TRBD1	TGTGCCAGCAGTTACTCGGACAGGGTACGAAAAACTGAAGCTTTCTTT	CASSYSDRVRKTEAFF
TRBV27	TRBJ2-7	-	TRBD1	TGTGCCAGCAGTTTAAGTCTACGGACAGGGAACGAGCAGTACTTC	CASSLSLRTGNEQYF
TRBV19	TRBJ2-5	-	-	TGTGCCAGTAGGTACGACAGCCAAGAGACCCAGTACTTC	CASRYDSQETQYF
TRBV4-3	TRBJ2-7	few	TRBD2	TGCGCCAGCAGCCTAATGACTAGCGGTGACTACGAGCAGTACTTC	CASSLMTSGDYEQYF
TRBV7-9	TRBJ2-7	-	-	TGTGCCAGCAGCTTAGCGCAGCGTGGCGAGCAGTACTTC	CASSLAQRGEQYF
TRBV4-1	TRBJ2-7	-	TRBD1	TGCGCCAGCAGCTTACAGGGGGCCTACGAGCAGTACTTC	CASSLQGAYEQYF
TRBV7-9	TRBJ1-2	-	TRBD1	TGTGCCAGCAGCTCCGGACAGGGGGATGGCTACACCTTC	CASSSGQGDGYTF
TRBV10-3	TRBJ2-7	-	-	TGTGCCACCGACCGGGACAACGACTACGAGCAGTACTTC	CATDRDNDYEQYF
TRBV7-9	TRBJ2-1	-	-	TGTGCCAGCAGCCTGTCTCATTACAATGAGCAGTTCTTC	CASSLSHYNEQFF
TRBV13	TRBJ2-1	-	TRBD1	TGTGCCAGCAGCTCCACAGGGGGCCTTAGCGGCAATGAGCAGTTCTTC	CASSSTGGLSGNEQFF
TRBV12-5	TRBJ2-1	-	-	TGTGCTAGTGGTCCTCCCGACCAATACGCCGTCTACAATGAGCAGTTCTTC	CASGPPDQYAVYNEQFF
TRBV7-9	TRBJ2-1	-	-	TGTGCCAGCAGCTTATTTGACAATGAGCAGTTCTTC	CASSLFDNEQFF
TRBV5-1	TRBJ1-4	-	-	TGCGCCAGCAGCCCTACCCGGGGCGAGGGGGATAATGAAAAACTGTTTTTT	CASSPTRGEGDNEKLFF
TRBV5-8	TRBJ2-7	-	-	TGTGCCAGCAGCTTGGACGTCAACTCCTACGAGCAGTACTTC	CASSLDVNSYEQYF
TRBV15	TRBJ2-7	-	-	TGTGCCACCAGCATACCAGGGGTGAGGGAGCAGTACTTC	CATSIPGVREQYF
TRBV5-5	TRBJ2-5	-	TRBD2	TGTGCCAGCAGCTTGCTACTAGCGGCCCAAGAGACCCAGTACTTC	CASSLLLAAQETQYF
TRBV7-3	TRBJ2-3	-	-	TGTGCCAGCAGCTTGGGGTGGGATACGCAGTATTTT	CASSLGWDTQYF
TRBV19	TRBJ2-1	-	TRBD1	TGTGCCAGTAGTGTGACAGGGGCTAGCAATGAGCAGTTCTTC	CASSVTGASNEQFF
TRBV6-5	TRBJ1-5	-	-	TGTGCCAGCAGCCCCAGGGACCAGCCCCAGCATTTT	CASSPRDQPQHF
TRBV10-3	TRBJ2-5	-	-	TGTGCCATCAGTGAGTCGATGGGCCTTTCGAGTCAAGAGACCCAGTACTTC	CAISESMGLSSQETQYF
TRBV7-9	TRBJ2-7	-	-	TGTGCCAGCAGCTTAGAGTACTCCTACGAGCAGTACTTC	CASSLEYSYEQYF
TRBV7-9	TRBJ2-1	-	TRBD2	TGTGCCAGCACCGAAGCGGGGGGTGATCCTTACAATGAGCAGTTCTTC	CASTEAGGDPYNEQFF
TRBV30	TRBJ2-7	-	-	TGTGCCTGGGGGAACAAGGATCTCTACGAGCAGTACTTC	CAWGNKDLYEQYF
TRBV7-6	TRBJ2-3	once	TRBD2	TGTGCCAGCAGCTCGGTGCTAGCGGGAACCTCTTCGCTTAGCACAGATACGCAGTATTTT	CASSSVLAGTSSLSTDTQYF
TRBV19	TRBJ2-2	-	TRBD2	TGTGCCAGTAGTGTCGGGGGGACTAGCGTCGGGGAGCTGTTTTTT	CASSVGGTSVGELFF
TRBV2	TRBJ2-4	-	TRBD2	TGTGCCAGCAGTGAACGAGGGACTAGCGACAAAAACATTCAGTACTTC	CASSERGTSDKNIQYF
TRBV9	TRBJ2-1	-	TRBD2	TGTGCCAGCAGCGTAGGGGCGGGAGACTCCTACAATGAGCAGTTCTTC	CASSVGAGDSYNEQFF
TRBV30	TRBJ1-2	-	-	TGTGTCTCCCTTGGGCACTATGGCTACACCTTC	CVSLGHYGYTF
TRBV5-6	TRBJ1-4	-	TRBD1	TGTGCCAGCACGAGTGGACCGGGACAGAAACTGTTTTTT	CASTSGPGQKLFF
TRBV6-6	TRBJ2-3	-	TRBD2	TGTGCCAGCAGTTACGGGACTAGTGGGCAGTATTTT	CASSYGTSGQYF
TRBV7-6	TRBJ2-7	-	-	TGTGCCAGCAGCTTTGCCCGGGACGGACCCTACGAGCAGTACTTC	CASSFARDGPYEQYF
TRBV5-6	TRBJ2-7	-	-	TGTGCCAGCAGCTTGTTGGTCAGGAGCTCCTACGAGCAGTACTTC	CASSLLVRSSYEQYF
TRBV9	TRBJ1-2	-	-	TGTGCCAGCAGCGGCCGGGACTATGGCTACACCTTC	CASSGRDYGYTF
TRBV19	TRBJ1-2	-	-	TGTGCCAGTAGTATAGTGGCAGGGGAGTATGGCTACACCTTC	CASSIVAGEYGYTF
TRBV5-1	TRBJ1-3	-	-	TGCGCCAGCAGCTTGGGGGACGGATCCTCTGGAAACACCATATATTTT	CASSLGDGSSGNTIYF
TRBV6-6	TRBJ2-3	once	-	TGTGCCAGCAGTTCCCCAGGGGACTCCACAGATACGCAGTATTTT	CASSSPGDSTDTQYF